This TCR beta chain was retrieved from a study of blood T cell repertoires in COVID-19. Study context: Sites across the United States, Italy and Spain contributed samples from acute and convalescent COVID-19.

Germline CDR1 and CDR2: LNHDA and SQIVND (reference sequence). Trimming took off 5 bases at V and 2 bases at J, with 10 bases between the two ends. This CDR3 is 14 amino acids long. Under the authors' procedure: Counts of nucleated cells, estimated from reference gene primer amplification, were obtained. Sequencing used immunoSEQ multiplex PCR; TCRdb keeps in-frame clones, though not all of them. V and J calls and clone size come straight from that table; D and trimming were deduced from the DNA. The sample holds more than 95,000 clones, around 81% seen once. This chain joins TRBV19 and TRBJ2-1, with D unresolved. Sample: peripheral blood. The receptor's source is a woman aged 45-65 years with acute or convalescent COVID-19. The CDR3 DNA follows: TGTGCCAGTAGTCCGACATCCGCCTACAATGAGCAGTTCTTC. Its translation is CASSPTSAYNEQFF.